This section outlines one TCR beta chain sequence together with its context. Its antigen remains unidentified. No base quality information exists; no much larger clone differs at one position. From each donor, a single peripheral blood sample of around 120 mL on average was drawn into heparinised tubes. Naive, central memory, regulatory and stem cell-like memory CD4+ T cells were sorted on a BD FACSAria II using a panel including CD45RO, CCR7, CD25, CD127, CD95 and CD27. All sorted populations exceeded 95% purity. PBMCs were isolated immediately by Lymphoprep density gradient centrifugation and stained directly without culture. To minimize batch effects, samples were stained and sorted in pairs, one healthy donor with one patient per experiment. The data originate from a study of beta chain features in type 1 diabetes (dated by TCRdb to the late 2010s). Background for the entire study: Mean age, gender distribution, total cell number and subset yield did not differ between patients and healthy donors. The study compared TCRB repertoires of sorted circulating CD4+ T cell subsets between recently diagnosed type 1 diabetes patients and matched healthy donors. A total of 90 million to 130 million sorted cells were examined across all samples, and a strong correlation was observed between cell number per subset and RNA yield. Regulatory and stem cell-like memory subsets were isolated from only 8 patients and about eight healthy donors, whereas naive and central memory subsets came from all 28 donors.

CDR1 and CDR2, looked up from the germline V gene (reference sequence), are LNHNV and YYDKDF. The CDR3 sequence holds 14 residues, the cysteine and phenylalanine included. The kept DNA is CDR3 alone, 42 bases in frame from the first base. Relative to germline, V is 1 base shorter and J is 9 bases shorter, with 13 bases between their ends. The entire isolated RNA was reverse transcribed using the High Capacity cDNA Reverse Transcription Kit, and thus expressed TCRB transcripts were sequenced. Deep immunoSEQ sequencing was applied to naive, central memory and regulatory T cell samples, giving an average of roughly 3.5 million total reads per sample. Sorted cells were lysed in RLT buffer, and RNA was extracted using DNase-treated RNeasy Micro or Mini kits according to cell number. Each cell subset was processed on its own to prevent cross-contamination, while patient and healthy donor samples were processed together. Using the immunoSEQ multiplex PCR, TCRB sequences were amplified from cDNA into 87-bp fragments spanning the CDR3 region. Sequencing of the amplicons was done on the Illumina HiSeq platform. Per the authors' processing: PCR bias was computationally corrected using synthetic template baselines, reads within Hamming distance 2 were collapsed, and singletons that could not be merged were discarded. Reads were aligned to IMGT to assign V, D and J genes, CDR3 length, and insertions or deletions at six rearrangement sites. Within each subset, clonotype counts were normalized to the number of sorted cells before true diversity and Gini coefficients were calculated with the tcR R package. The overlap coefficient, calculated on TCRB nucleotide sequences, was used to measure repertoire sharing. As a proxy for the pre-selection repertoire, out-of-frame TCRB sequences from naive cells were analyzed. The clones in this table, taken by TCRdb from immuneACCESS, are in-frame only. Not every clone is retained; where verified, under half of the shortfall comes from an unresolved V gene, and the cause of the rest is unknown. From that table come the V and J calls and clone size; the DNA was used to work out D and trimming. Across this sample there are roughly 330,000 clones, with around an eighth seen only once. Jointly, the top ten make up roughly 0.015% of the sample.

The paper's findings and limits, for the study overall: Type 1 diabetes patients showed a moderate but significant shortening of TCRB CDR3 length in all four CD4+ subsets. Because the HLA sub-analyses included only small numbers of individuals, any influence of HLA type on TCRB rearrangement was left unresolved. Fewer insertions and more nucleotide deletions at VDJ recombination sites were observed in patients with type 1 diabetes, implying thymic rearrangement abnormalities. Because cDNA was sequenced instead of genomic DNA, highly expressing activated cells could be over-represented, though the groups showed no difference in activation or CD3 levels. Shorter templates might be favored by PCR, yet because patient and control samples were amplified and corrected together, any such skew would affect both groups equally. Naive, central memory and regulatory TCRB repertoires appeared to be more similar among patients than among healthy donors.

This TCR came from a woman aged 18-29 years with type 1 diabetes. The chain uses TRBV15 and TRBJ2-1; TRBD1 is perhaps the D gene, given 5 matching bases. The specimen sequenced was naive CD4+ T cells from blood. This specimen's cell subset or site label, interpreted: true naive CD4+ T cells. The nucleotide sequence is given as TGTGCCACCAGCAGAGTGTCCAGGGTCTCTGAGCAGTTCTTC. This gives the protein CATSRVSRVSEQFF.